These 25 T cell receptor beta chains were sequenced from one sample in a study of cytomegalovirus exposure and HLA in healthy donors. Both 60 Vbeta primers and 13 Jbeta primers went into the PCR. The data were produced by immunoSEQ multiplex PCR, yet TCRdb's version contains in-frame clones alone and is incomplete. The sample gives under 250,000 clones, about 85% of which show up once; 1% to 1.5% is in the top ten. Sequences were obtained from PBMCs. The receptors derive from a human donor in good health.

The V and J genes are TRBV27 and TRBJ2-1; TRBD2 is a possible D gene (6 bases). The V gene lost 6 bases and the J gene lost 0 bases, with 18 bases spanning the gap. The CDR3 has 17 residues. Per germline, CDR1 MNHEY and CDR2 SMNVEV (reference sequence). The CDR3 DNA follows: TGTGCCAGCAGACTCCTTATCGGGGGTAGCTCCTACAATGAGCAGTTCTTC. This codes for CASRLLIGGSSYNEQFF.

This chain connects TRBV2 to TRBJ2-7; possibly TRBD2 for D (6 bases). This CDR3 contains 15 residues. V was trimmed by 2 bases and J by 0 bases, leaving 11 bases between them. Looked up from germline, CDR1 is SNHLY and CDR2 is FYNNEI. The CDR3 DNA reads TGTGCCAGCAGTGAATTCTCGGAGGGCTCCTACGAGCAGTACTTC. It codes for CASSEFSEGSYEQYF. The entire variable domain, with the rest obtained from reference TRBV2 and TRBJ2-7, is as follows: EPEVTQTPSHQVTQMGQEVILRCVPISNHLYFYWYRQILGQKVEFLVSFYNNEISEKSEIFDDQFSVERPDGSNFTLKIRSTKLEDSAMYFCASSEFSEGSYEQYFGPGTRLTVT.

V usage is TRBV7-9 and J usage is TRBJ1-5, with a possible D match to TRBD1 (5 bases). Trimming cost V 3 bases and J 9 bases, with 12 bases left between them. CDR3 length equals 13 residues. Germline V lookup: CDR1 SEHNR, CDR2 FQNEAQ (reference sequence). Here the CDR3 DNA reads TGTGCCAGCAGCTTCGACAGTTTGCCGCCCCAGCATTTT. Its translation: CASSFDSLPPQHF. The full variable domain, its missing parts supplied by reference TRBV7-9 and TRBJ1-5, is DTGVSQNPRHKITKRGQNVTFRCDPISEHNRLYWYRQTLGQGPEFLTYFQNEAQLEKSRLLSDRFSAERPKGSFSTLEIQRTEQGDSAMYLCASSFDSLPPQHFGDGTRLSIL.

The chain employs TRBV19 and TRBJ2-2, with 14 bases that match TRBD2. This CDR3 region has 17 residues. The V and J ends lost 4 bases and 5 bases, in that order; junction bases with no gene match: 6. Germline V gene data show CDR1 as LNHDA and CDR2 as SQIVND (reference sequence). The CDR3 DNA sequence: TGTGCCAGTAGTACAAGACTAGCGGGAGGGCGGACCGGGGAGCTGTTTTTT. Protein product: CASSTRLAGGRTGELFF.

This chain connects TRBV10-3 to TRBJ1-3; possibly TRBD1 for D (6 bases). V lost 5 bases and J lost 1, with 6 bases in between. Looked up from germline, CDR1 is ENHRY and CDR2 is SYGVKD. This CDR3 contains 13 residues. CDR3 DNA: TGTGCCATCAGTCAGGGGTCTGGAAACACCATATATTTT. As protein: CAISQGSGNTIYF.

The chain couples TRBV5-1 to TRBJ2-6; D might be TRBD1 (6 bases). Germline V gene data show CDR1 as SGHRS and CDR2 as YFSETQ. V gave up 3 bases and J gave up 2 bases, with 12 bases separating them. The CDR3 is 16 residues long. The CDR3, as DNA: TGCGCCAGCAGCTGGGGGCCAGGCGCTGGGGCCAACGTCCTGACTTTC. Translating gives CASSWGPGAGANVLTF.

The chain couples TRBV6-6 to TRBJ2-3, with D perhaps matching TRBD2 (6 bases). Germline CDR1 reads MNHNY; CDR2 reads SVGAGI (reference sequence). V was cut by 7 bases and J by 4 bases, with 21 bases left in between. The CDR3 is 16 residues long. The chain's CDR3 is CASIGGGVDVADTQYF. The CDR3 nucleotides read TGTGCCAGCATAGGCGGCGGGGTAGACGTGGCAGATACGCAGTATTTT.

The rearrangement links TRBV5-5 to TRBJ2-2, with 7 bases matching TRBD2. The J segment lost 0 bases and the V segment lost 5 bases, leaving 10 bases of the junction unmatched. This CDR3 contains 17 residues. CDR1 is SGHKS and CDR2 is YYEKEE in the germline V gene (reference sequence). CDR3 bases: TGTGCCAGCAGACCCCCTGGACTAGGACCGAACACCGGGGAGCTGTTTTTT. Translation: CASRPPGLGPNTGELFF.

The rearrangement uses TRBV6-4 and TRBJ2-1; unclear D gene. The CDR3 is 13 residues long. The germline CDR1 and CDR2 sequences are MRHNA and SNTAGT. V lost 3 bases and J lost 9, with 12 bases in between. The CDR3 DNA reads as TGTGCCAGCAGTGAATTTAGCTTTTCTGAGCAGTTCTTC. Translation: CASSEFSFSEQFF.

The J gene is TRBJ1-1, the V gene TRBV9; 8 positions match TRBD1. The CDR3 sequence is 16 residues long. Germline V gene sequence: CDR1 SGDLS, CDR2 YYNGEE. V shed 7 bases, J shed 1 base, and the junction held 12 bases outside the gene matches. Written as DNA, the CDR3 is TGTGCCAGCTCACCAATTGGGACAGGTCGGAACACTGAAGCTTTCTTT. Its translation is CASSPIGTGRNTEAFF.

This clone was counted a few times. This chain uses TRBV19 with TRBJ1-1; maybe TRBD1 (5 bases). This CDR3 is built from 16 residues. Between the trimmed V and J ends, which lost 4 bases and 6 bases, there was a span of 21 bases. Germline CDR1 reads LNHDA; CDR2 reads SQIVND (reference sequence). CDR3 residues: CASSRRGSLSAPEAFF. In DNA form, the CDR3 reads TGTGCCAGTAGTAGGCGGGGCTCCCTCTCGGCCCCTGAAGCTTTCTTT.

This clone has only a few counts. The chain has TRBV19 and TRBJ1-4; possible D gene TRBD1, 5 bases. The length of the CDR3 is 15 residues. Trimming took 9 bases from V and 7 from J, leaving 21 bases between them. Germline V gene lookup returns CDR1 LNHDA and CDR2 SQIVND (reference sequence). The CDR3 DNA sequence: TGTGCCAGCAAAAATCCGGGGGGGGTCGGTGAAAAACTGTTTTTT. Translating gives CASKNPGGVGEKLFF.

The chain carries TRBV11-2 and TRBJ2-3; TRBD2 matches 8 bases. V lost 5 bases to trimming and J lost 1 base; unmatched junction nucleotides: 11. The V gene's germline CDR1 is SGHAT and CDR2 FQNNGV. This CDR3 spans 17 amino acids. The CDR3 DNA sequence: TGTGCCAGCAGCCCCGGCCGGCTAGCGGGCCGCACAGATACGCAGTATTTT. Translating gives CASSPGRLAGRTDTQYF. Based on the CDR3 plus reference TRBV11-2 and TRBJ2-3, the full variable domain is EAGVAQSPRYKIIEKRQSVAFWCNPISGHATLYWYQQILGQGPKLLIQFQNNGVVDDSQLPKDRFSAERLKGVDSTLKIQPAKLEDSAVYLCASSPGRLAGRTDTQYFGPGTRLTVL.

CDR3 DNA: TGTGCCAGCAGCTTTGGGGGGGCGGGGGAGACCCAGTACTTC. This codes for CASSFGGAGETQYF. The V and J genes are TRBV11-2 and TRBJ2-5; tentatively, D is TRBD2 (7 bases). Germline V CDR1 and CDR2: SGHAT, FQNNGV. V lost 3 bases, J lost 5 bases, and 13 bases lay in between. This CDR3 is built from 14 residues. The entire variable domain, with the rest obtained from reference TRBV11-2 and TRBJ2-5, is as follows: EAGVAQSPRYKIIEKRQSVAFWCNPISGHATLYWYQQILGQGPKLLIQFQNNGVVDDSQLPKDRFSAERLKGVDSTLKIQPAKLEDSAVYLCASSFGGAGETQYFGPGTRLLVL.

The chain employs TRBV5-1 and TRBJ2-2; 8 bases line up with TRBD1. The germline CDR1 and CDR2 sequences are SGHRS and YFSETQ. The CDR3 length is 15 residues. The V segment lost 2 bases and the J segment 5 bases; nucleotides outside the gene matches: 5. The CDR3 coding sequence is TGCGCCAGCAGCTTCGGGACAGGAAAAACCGGGGAGCTGTTTTTT. Translating gives CASSFGTGKTGELFF. The full variable domain, completed using reference TRBV5-1 and TRBJ2-2, is KAGVTQTPRYLIKTRGQQVTLSCSPISGHRSVSWYQQTPGQGLQFLFEYFSETQRNKGNFPGRFSGRQFSNSRSEMNVSTLELGDSALYLCASSFGTGKTGELFFGEGSRLTVL.

This clone was observed once. The rearrangement links TRBV18 to TRBJ2-7, with 9 bases fitting TRBD1. Germline V gene data show CDR1 as KGHSH and CDR2 as LQKENI. The V segment lost 3 bases and the J segment 1 base; nucleotides outside the gene matches: 7. The CDR3 runs to 16 residues. The CDR3 bases are TGTGCCAGCTCACCCACCCGGGACAGGGTATCCTACGAGCAGTACTTC. This encodes CASSPTRDRVSYEQYF. Full variable domain (remainder filled in from reference TRBV18 and TRBJ2-7): NAGVMQNPRHLVRRRGQEARLRCSPMKGHSHVYWYRQLPEEGLKFMVYLQKENIIDESGMPKERFSAEFPKEGPSILRIQQVVRGDSAAYFCASSPTRDRVSYEQYFGPGTRLTVT.

The chain has TRBV12-5 and TRBJ2-5; D is ambiguous. CDR3 length: 13 amino acids. Trimming pared 1 base from V and 5 bases from J, leaving 8 bases between. The germline V gene has CDR1 LGHNT and CDR2 FRNRAP. The CDR3 reads CASGLEIRETQYF. The CDR3 DNA reads TGTGCTAGTGGTTTGGAGATTCGGGAGACCCAGTACTTC.

This clone appeared once. The V gene is TRBV7-8, the J gene TRBJ1-4, with a possible D match to TRBD1 (6 bases). V was cut by 6 bases and J by 8 bases, with 19 bases left in between. This CDR3 has 15 residues. The germline V gene encodes CDR1 SGHVS and CDR2 FQNEAQ. This CDR3 reads CASRPQTGTGEKLFF. The DNA for the CDR3 is TGTGCCAGCAGGCCACAAACAGGGACGGGCGAAAAACTGTTTTTT.

The chain links TRBV19 to TRBJ1-1; D ambiguous. V lost 3 bases to trimming and J lost 5 bases, with 16 bases between them. This CDR3 has 15 residues. Per the germline V gene, CDR1 is LNHDA and CDR2 is SQIVND (reference sequence). CDR3 nucleotide sequence: TGTGCCAGTAGTATGGGTTCCAGGTATAGGACTGAAGCTTTCTTT. The encoded protein is CASSMGSRYRTEAFF.

V usage is TRBV15 and J usage is TRBJ2-1, with 8 bases identical to TRBD1. Germline trimming cut 3 bases from V and 3 bases from J; bases unmatched to any gene: 7. The CDR3 consists of 16 residues. Looked up from germline, CDR1 is LNHNV and CDR2 is YYDKDF (reference sequence). DNA for the CDR3: TGTGCCACCAGCAGGGATCGACAGGGGAGCTACAATGAGCAGTTCTTC. It specifies CATSRDRQGSYNEQFF.

The chain employs TRBV9 and TRBJ2-3, with 8 bases that match TRBD2. J was trimmed by 4 bases and V by 0 bases; bases with no gene match: 13. This CDR3 comprises 18 residues. The germline gives CDR1 SGDLS, CDR2 YYNGEE. CDR3 DNA sequence: TGTGCCAGCAGCGTAGTAGGATTCCGGGAGGGCCGGTCAGATACGCAGTATTTT. It codes for CASSVVGFREGRSDTQYF. Filled out from reference TRBV9 and TRBJ2-3, the complete variable domain reads DSGVTQTPKHLITATGQRVTLRCSPRSGDLSVYWYQQSLDQGLQFLIQYYNGEERAKGNILERFSAQQFPDLHSELNLSSLELGDSALYFCASSVVGFREGRSDTQYFGPGTRLTVL.

The genes are TRBV4-1 and TRBJ1-3; TRBD1 might be the D (5 bases). The V end was cut by 1 base, the J end by 1 base, with 11 bases between. The CDR3 sequence is 16 residues long. Germline CDR1 is MGHRA and CDR2 is YSYEKL. This CDR3 reads CASSQGGAGSGNTIYF. The CDR3 DNA sequence: TGCGCCAGCAGCCAAGGGGGTGCAGGGTCTGGAAACACCATATATTTT.

The gene calls are TRBV7-9 and TRBJ2-5; TRBD1 is a possible D gene (6 bases). Trimming took 3 bases from V and 2 from J, leaving 16 bases between them. Germline CDR1 SEHNR, CDR2 FQNEAQ (reference sequence). The CDR3 has 16 residues. CDR3 residues: CASSFYRTALQETQYF. CDR3 DNA sequence: TGTGCCAGCAGCTTTTACAGGACAGCTTTACAAGAGACCCAGTACTTC.

The CDR3 DNA reads TGTGCCAGCAGTGAACTGACAGGGGGCCATGAAGCTTTCTTT. Translated: CASSELTGGHEAFF. J is TRBJ1-1 and V is TRBV2; 10 bases map to TRBD1. CDR1 and CDR2 from the germline V gene are SNHLY and FYNNEI. This CDR3 contains 14 residues. The trim removed 2 bases at V and 7 bases at J, leaving 4 bases unmatched.

V usage is TRBV7-3 and J usage is TRBJ2-5; 7 bases align to TRBD2. The CDR3 contains 13 residues. Germline values: CDR1 SGHTA, CDR2 FQGTGA. Germline trimming cut 6 bases from V and 7 bases from J; bases unmatched to any gene: 8. The CDR3: CASSEGRERTQYF. CDR3 nucleotides: TGTGCCAGCAGTGAAGGGCGGGAGCGGACCCAGTACTTC. Drawing the rest from reference TRBV7-3 and TRBJ2-5, the complete variable domain is GAGVSQTPSNKVTEKGKYVELRCDPISGHTALYWYRQSLGQGPEFLIYFQGTGAADDSGLPNDRFFAVRPEGSVSTLKIQRTERGDSAVYLCASSEGRERTQYFGPGTRLLVL.